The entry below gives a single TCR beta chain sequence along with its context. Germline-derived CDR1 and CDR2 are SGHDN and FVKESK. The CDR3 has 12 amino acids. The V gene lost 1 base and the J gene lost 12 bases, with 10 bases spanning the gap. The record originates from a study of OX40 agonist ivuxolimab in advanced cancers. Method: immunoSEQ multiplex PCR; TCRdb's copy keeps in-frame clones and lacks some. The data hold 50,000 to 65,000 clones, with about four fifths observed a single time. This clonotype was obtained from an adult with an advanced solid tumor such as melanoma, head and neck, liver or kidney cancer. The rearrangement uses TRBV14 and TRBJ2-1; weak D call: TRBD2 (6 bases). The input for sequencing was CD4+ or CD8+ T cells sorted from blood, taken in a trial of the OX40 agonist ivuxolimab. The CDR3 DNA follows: TGTGCCAGCAGCCAAGTCAGGGACTTGCAGTTCTTC. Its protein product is CASSQVRDLQFF.